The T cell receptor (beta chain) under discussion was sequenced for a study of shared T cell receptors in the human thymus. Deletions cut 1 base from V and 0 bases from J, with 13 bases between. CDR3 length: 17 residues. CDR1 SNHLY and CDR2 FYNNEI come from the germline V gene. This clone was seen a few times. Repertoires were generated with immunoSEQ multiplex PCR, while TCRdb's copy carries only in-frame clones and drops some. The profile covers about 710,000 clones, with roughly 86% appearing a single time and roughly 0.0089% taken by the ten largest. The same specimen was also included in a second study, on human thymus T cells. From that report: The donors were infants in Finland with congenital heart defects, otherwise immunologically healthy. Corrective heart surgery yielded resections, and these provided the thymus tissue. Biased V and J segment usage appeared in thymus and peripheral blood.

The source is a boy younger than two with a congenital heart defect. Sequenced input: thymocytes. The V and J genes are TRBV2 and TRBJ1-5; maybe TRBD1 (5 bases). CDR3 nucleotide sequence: TGTGCCAGCAGTGAAGTCAGGGCTAATTATAGCAATCAGCCCCAGCATTTT. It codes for CASSEVRANYSNQPQHF.